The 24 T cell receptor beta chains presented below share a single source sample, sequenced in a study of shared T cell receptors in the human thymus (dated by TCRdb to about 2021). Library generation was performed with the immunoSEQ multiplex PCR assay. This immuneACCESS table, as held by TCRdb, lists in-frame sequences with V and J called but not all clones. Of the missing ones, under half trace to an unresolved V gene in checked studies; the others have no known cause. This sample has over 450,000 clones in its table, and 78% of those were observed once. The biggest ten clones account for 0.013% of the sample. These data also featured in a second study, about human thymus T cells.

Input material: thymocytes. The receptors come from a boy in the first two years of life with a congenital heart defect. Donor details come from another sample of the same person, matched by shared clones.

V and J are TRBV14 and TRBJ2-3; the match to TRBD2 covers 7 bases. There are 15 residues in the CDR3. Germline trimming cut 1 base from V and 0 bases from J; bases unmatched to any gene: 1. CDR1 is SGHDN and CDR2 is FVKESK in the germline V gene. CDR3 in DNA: TGTGCCAGCAGCCAAGTCGGGAGGAGCACAGATACGCAGTATTTT. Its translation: CASSQVGRSTDTQYF. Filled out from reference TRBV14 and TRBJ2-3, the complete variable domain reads EAGVTQFPSHSVIEKGQTVTLRCDPISGHDNLYWYRRVMGKEIKFLLHFVKESKQDESGMPNNRFLAERTGGTYSTLKVQPAELEDSGVYFCASSQVGRSTDTQYFGPGTRLTVL.

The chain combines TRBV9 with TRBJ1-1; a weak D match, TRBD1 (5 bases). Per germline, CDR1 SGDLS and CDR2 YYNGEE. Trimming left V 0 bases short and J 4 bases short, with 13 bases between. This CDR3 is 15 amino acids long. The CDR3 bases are TGTGCCAGCAGCGTAGGGGGAACGGGGGGCACTGAAGCTTTCTTT. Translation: CASSVGGTGGTEAFF. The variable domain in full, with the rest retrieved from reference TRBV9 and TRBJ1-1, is DSGVTQTPKHLITATGQRVTLRCSPRSGDLSVYWYQQSLDQGLQFLIQYYNGEERAKGNILERFSAQQFPDLHSELNLSSLELGDSALYFCASSVGGTGGTEAFFGQGTRLTVV.

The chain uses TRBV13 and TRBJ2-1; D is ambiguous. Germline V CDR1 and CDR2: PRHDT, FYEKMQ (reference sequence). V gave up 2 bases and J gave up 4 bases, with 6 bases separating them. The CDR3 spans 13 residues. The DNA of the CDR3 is TGTGCCAGCAGCTTAAAGACTTACAATGAGCAGTTCTTC. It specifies CASSLKTYNEQFF.

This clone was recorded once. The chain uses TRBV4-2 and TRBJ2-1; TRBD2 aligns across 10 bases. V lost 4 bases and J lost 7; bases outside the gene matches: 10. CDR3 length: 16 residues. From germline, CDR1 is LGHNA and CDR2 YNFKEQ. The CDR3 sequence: CASSPNELAGANEQFF. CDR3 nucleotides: TGTGCCAGCAGCCCAAACGAGCTAGCGGGAGCTAATGAGCAGTTCTTC.

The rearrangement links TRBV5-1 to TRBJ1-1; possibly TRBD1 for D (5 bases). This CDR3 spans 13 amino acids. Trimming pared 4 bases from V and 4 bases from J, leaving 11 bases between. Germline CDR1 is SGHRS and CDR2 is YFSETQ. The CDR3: CASSRREGTEAFF. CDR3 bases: TGCGCCAGCAGCCGCAGGGAGGGCACTGAAGCTTTCTTT.

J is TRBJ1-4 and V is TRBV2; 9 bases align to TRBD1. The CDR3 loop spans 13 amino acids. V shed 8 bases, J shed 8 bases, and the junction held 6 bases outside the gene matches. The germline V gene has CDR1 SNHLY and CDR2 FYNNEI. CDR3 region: CASLDRGEEKLFF. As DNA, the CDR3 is TGTGCCAGCCTGGACAGGGGAGAAGAAAAACTGTTTTTT.

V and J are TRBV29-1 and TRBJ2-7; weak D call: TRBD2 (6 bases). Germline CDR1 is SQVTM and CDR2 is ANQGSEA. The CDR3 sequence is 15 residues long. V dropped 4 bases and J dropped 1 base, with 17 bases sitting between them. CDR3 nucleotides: TGCAGCGTTGGGGGTGATAGCGGAGGTTCCTACGAGCAGTACTTC. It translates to CSVGGDSGGSYEQYF.

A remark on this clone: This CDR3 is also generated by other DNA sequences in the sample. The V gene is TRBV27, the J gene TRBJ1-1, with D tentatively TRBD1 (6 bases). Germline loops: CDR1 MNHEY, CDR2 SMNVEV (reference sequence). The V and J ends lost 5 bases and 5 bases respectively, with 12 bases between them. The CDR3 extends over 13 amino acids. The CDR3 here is CASSPRGGTEAFF. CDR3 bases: TGTGCCAGCAGTCCCAGGGGAGGGACTGAAGCTTTCTTT.

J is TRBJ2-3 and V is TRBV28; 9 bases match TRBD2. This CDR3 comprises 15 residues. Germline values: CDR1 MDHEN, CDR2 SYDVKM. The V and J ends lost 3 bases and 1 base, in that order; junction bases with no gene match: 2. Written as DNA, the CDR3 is TGTGCCAGCAGTTTTGTAGCGGGGGGCACAGATACGCAGTATTTT. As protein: CASSFVAGGTDTQYF.

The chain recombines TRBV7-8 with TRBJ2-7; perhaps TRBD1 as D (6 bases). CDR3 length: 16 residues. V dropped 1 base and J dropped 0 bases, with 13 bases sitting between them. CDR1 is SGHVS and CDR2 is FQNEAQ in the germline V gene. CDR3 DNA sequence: TGTGCCAGCAGCTTAGGAACAGGGCGACCCTCCTACGAGCAGTACTTC. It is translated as CASSLGTGRPSYEQYF.

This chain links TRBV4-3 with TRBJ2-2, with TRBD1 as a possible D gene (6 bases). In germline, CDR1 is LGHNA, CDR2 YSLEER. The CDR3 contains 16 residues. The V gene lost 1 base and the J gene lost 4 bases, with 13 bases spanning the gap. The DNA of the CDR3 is TGCGCCAGCAGCCAAGTACAGGGTTTGTGCACCGGGGAGCTGTTTTTT. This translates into CASSQVQGLCTGELFF.

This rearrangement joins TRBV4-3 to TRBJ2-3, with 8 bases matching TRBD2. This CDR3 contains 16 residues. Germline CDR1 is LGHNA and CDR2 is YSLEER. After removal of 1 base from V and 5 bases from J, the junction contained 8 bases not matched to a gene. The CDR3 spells CASSQVQAGEEDTQYF. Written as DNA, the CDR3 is TGCGCCAGCAGCCAAGTACAAGCGGGAGAGGAAGATACGCAGTATTTT.

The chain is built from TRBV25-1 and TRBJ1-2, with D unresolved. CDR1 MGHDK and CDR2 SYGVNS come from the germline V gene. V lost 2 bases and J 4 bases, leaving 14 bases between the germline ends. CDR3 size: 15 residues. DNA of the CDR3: TGTGCCAGCAGTGAAACAGCCCGTAATGGCTATGGCTACACCTTC. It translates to CASSETARNGYGYTF.

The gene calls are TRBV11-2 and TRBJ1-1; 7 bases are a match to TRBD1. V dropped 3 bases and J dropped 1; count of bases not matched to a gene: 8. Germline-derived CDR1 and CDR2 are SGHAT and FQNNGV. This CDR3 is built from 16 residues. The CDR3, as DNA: TGTGCCAGCAGCTTCGCTCGACAGGGTCCGAACACTGAAGCTTTCTTT. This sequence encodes CASSFARQGPNTEAFF.

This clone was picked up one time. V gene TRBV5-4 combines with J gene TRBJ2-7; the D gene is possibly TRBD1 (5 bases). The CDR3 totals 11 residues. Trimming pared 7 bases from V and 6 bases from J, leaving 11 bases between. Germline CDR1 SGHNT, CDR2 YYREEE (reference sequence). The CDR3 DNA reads TGTGCCAGCGGAACTACAGGCGAGCAGTACTTC. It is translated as CASGTTGEQYF. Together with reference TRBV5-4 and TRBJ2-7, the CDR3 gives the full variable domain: ETGVTQSPTHLIKTRGQQVTLRCSSQSGHNTVSWYQQALGQGPQFIFQYYREEENGRGNFPPRFSGLQFPNYSSELNVNALELDDSALYLCASGTTGEQYFGPGTRLTVT.

The CDR3 spells CSVETLRDRGPSDYGYTF. The CDR3 DNA follows: TGCAGCGTTGAAACTTTGAGGGACAGGGGGCCTAGCGACTATGGCTACACCTTC. This chain joins TRBV29-1 and TRBJ1-2, with 12 bases lining up with TRBD1. Germline assignment: CDR1 SQVTM and CDR2 ANQGSEA. This CDR3 has 18 amino acids. Unmatched junction bases numbered 13, after V lost 2 bases and J lost 3 bases.

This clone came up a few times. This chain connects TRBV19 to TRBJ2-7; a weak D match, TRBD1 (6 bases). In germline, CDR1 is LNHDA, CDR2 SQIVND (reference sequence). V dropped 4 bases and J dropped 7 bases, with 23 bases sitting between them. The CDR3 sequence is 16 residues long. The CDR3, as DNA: TGTGCCAGTAGTACCTCCCATGAAATGGACAGAGAGGAGCAGTACTTC. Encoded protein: CASSTSHEMDREEQYF.

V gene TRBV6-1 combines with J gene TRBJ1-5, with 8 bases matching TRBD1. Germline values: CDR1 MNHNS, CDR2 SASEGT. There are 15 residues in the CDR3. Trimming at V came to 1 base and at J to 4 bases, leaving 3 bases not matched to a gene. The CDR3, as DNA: TGTGCCAGCAGTGAAGGGACAGGGAGAAATCAGCCCCAGCATTTT. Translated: CASSEGTGRNQPQHF.

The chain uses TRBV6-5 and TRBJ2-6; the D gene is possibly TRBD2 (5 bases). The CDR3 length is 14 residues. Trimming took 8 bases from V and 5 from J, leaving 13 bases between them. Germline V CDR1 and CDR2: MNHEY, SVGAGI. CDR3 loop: CASGREGWANVLTF. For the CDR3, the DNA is TGTGCCAGCGGACGGGAAGGGTGGGCCAACGTCCTGACTTTC.

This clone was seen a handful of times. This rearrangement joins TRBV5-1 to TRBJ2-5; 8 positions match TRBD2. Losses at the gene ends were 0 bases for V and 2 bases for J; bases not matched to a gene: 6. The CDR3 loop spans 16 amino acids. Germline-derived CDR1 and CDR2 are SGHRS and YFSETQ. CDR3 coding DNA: TGCGCCAGCAGCTTGGCCGGGGGGGAGCCACAAGAGACCCAGTACTTC. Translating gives CASSLAGGEPQETQYF.

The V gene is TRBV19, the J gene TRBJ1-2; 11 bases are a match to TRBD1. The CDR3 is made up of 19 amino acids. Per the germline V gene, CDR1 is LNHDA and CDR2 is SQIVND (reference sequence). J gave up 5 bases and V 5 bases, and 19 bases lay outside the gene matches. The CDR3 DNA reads TGTGCCAGTAGTCCGAGCGGCGGACAGGGGGCGGTGAGGGGGTATGGCTACACCTTC. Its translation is CASSPSGGQGAVRGYGYTF.

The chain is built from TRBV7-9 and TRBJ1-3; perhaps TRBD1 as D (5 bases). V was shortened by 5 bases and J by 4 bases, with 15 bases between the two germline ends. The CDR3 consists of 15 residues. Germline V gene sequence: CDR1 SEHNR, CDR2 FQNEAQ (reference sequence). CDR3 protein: CASSPSGEQGNTIYF. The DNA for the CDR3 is TGTGCCAGCAGCCCCTCGGGGGAACAGGGAAACACCATATATTTT.

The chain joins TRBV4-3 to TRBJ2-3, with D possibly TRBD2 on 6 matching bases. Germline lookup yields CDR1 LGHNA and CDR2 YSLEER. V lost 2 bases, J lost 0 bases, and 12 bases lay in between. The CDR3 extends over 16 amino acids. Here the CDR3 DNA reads TGCGCCAGCAGCCAATCGGGGACTGCTAGCACAGATACGCAGTATTTT. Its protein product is CASSQSGTASTDTQYF.

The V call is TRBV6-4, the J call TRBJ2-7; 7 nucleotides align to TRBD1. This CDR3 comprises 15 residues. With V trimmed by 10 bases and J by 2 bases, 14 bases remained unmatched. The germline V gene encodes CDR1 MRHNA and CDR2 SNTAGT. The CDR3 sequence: CATSRGQGRTYEQYF. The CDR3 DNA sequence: TGTGCCACCTCGAGGGGGCAGGGGAGAACCTACGAGCAGTACTTC.